Listed below are T cell receptor beta chains from one sample, sequenced in a study of T-cell memory formation after mild COVID-19. One entry per CDR3 protein, called by TCRdb with MiXCR from the 5' RACE reads. Among about 350,000 distinct CDR3 sequences listed, around 13% were seen once. The specimen sequenced was PBMCs or a T cell subset sorted from them (not recorded which). The receptors were sampled from a man aged 18 to 29 who had mild COVID-19 (a few samples of this study predate the infection). Cell type and time point are not known. Each CDR3 is given with its conserved first and last residue. A D gene is named only where the DNA matches it firmly. The size entry is marked missing in some rows and otherwise reads once, few, many or a size class.

CDR3aa: CASSLSGHEQYF
CDR3nt: TGTGCCAGCAGCCTTAGCGGTCACGAGCAGTACTTC
v_gene: TRBV7-9
abundance: few
d_gene: NA
j_gene: TRBJ2-7

CDR3aa: CASRWTPTMGETQYF
CDR3nt: TGTGCCAGCCGATGGACGCCTACTATGGGGGAGACCCAGTACTTC
v_gene: TRBV7-9
abundance: NA
d_gene: NA
j_gene: TRBJ2-5

CDR3aa: CASSFRVKGETQYF
CDR3nt: TGTGCCAGCAGTTTTAGGGTAAAGGGAGAGACCCAGTACTTC
v_gene: TRBV12-3/TRBV12-4
abundance: few
d_gene: NA
j_gene: TRBJ2-5

CDR3aa: CASSSGTGRPHEQYF
CDR3nt: TGCGCCAGCAGCTCCGGGACAGGCCGCCCTCACGAGCAGTACTTC
v_gene: TRBV4-1
abundance: few
d_gene: TRBD1
j_gene: TRBJ2-7

CDR3aa: CASSSWAGLNEQFF
CDR3nt: TGCGCCAGCAGCTCCTGGGCGGGACTAAATGAGCAGTTCTTC
v_gene: TRBV5-1
abundance: many
d_gene: TRBD2
j_gene: TRBJ2-1

CDR3aa: CASSVGAGTEAFF
CDR3nt: TGTGCCAGCAGTGTGGGGGCGGGCACTGAAGCTTTCTTT
v_gene: TRBV2
abundance: many
d_gene: NA
j_gene: TRBJ1-1

CDR3aa: CASSRTGGNYGYTF
CDR3nt: TGTGCCAGCAGCAGGACAGGGGGAAACTATGGCTACACCTTC
v_gene: TRBV7-9
abundance: many
d_gene: TRBD1
j_gene: TRBJ1-2

CDR3aa: CASSAEGDEQYF
CDR3nt: TGTGCCAGCAGCGCCGAGGGGGACGAGCAGTACTTC
v_gene: TRBV7-9
abundance: few
d_gene: NA
j_gene: TRBJ2-7

CDR3aa: CASSSPGRGNTDTQYF
CDR3nt: TGTGCCAGCTCCTCCCCGGGGCGAGGGAACACAGATACGCAGTATTTT
v_gene: TRBV6-2/TRBV6-3
abundance: NA
d_gene: NA
j_gene: TRBJ2-3

CDR3aa: CASSLRFAPGSSTDTQYF
CDR3nt: TGTGCCAGCAGTTTAAGGTTTGCCCCAGGGAGCAGCACAGATACGCAGTATTTT
v_gene: TRBV12-3/TRBV12-4
abundance: NA
d_gene: NA
j_gene: TRBJ2-3

CDR3aa: CASSPLGDTLLGEQYF
CDR3nt: TGTGCCAGCAGCCCGCTAGGGGACACCCTCTTGGGGGAGCAGTACTTC
v_gene: TRBV11-2
abundance: many
d_gene: NA
j_gene: TRBJ2-7

CDR3aa: CASSSQGSGGETQYF
CDR3nt: TGTGCCAGCAGCTCCCAGGGGTCAGGTGGAGAGACCCAGTACTTC
v_gene: TRBV5-6
abundance: NA
d_gene: NA
j_gene: TRBJ2-5

CDR3aa: CASSLARALIGDEQFF
CDR3nt: TGCGCCAGCAGCTTGGCTCGGGCGCTTATCGGAGATGAGCAGTTCTTC
v_gene: TRBV5-1
abundance: few
d_gene: NA
j_gene: TRBJ2-1

CDR3aa: CASSRVGMNTEAFF
CDR3nt: TGTGCCAGCAGCCGAGTGGGAATGAACACTGAAGCTTTCTTT
v_gene: TRBV6-6
abundance: many
d_gene: NA
j_gene: TRBJ1-1

CDR3aa: CASSQASLHYEQYF
CDR3nt: TGTGCCAGCAGCCAAGCCTCTCTCCACTACGAGCAGTACTTC
v_gene: TRBV7-8
abundance: few
d_gene: NA
j_gene: TRBJ2-7

CDR3aa: CASSSGPGQGYNSPLHF
CDR3nt: TGTGCCAGCAGTTCGGGGCCCGGACAGGGGTATAATTCACCCCTCCACTTT
v_gene: TRBV27
abundance: few
d_gene: TRBD1
j_gene: TRBJ1-6

CDR3aa: CSVRLWETQYF
CDR3nt: TGCAGCGTAAGGCTATGGGAGACCCAGTACTTC
v_gene: TRBV29-1
abundance: few
d_gene: NA
j_gene: TRBJ2-5

CDR3aa: CAISEWGYTDTQYF
CDR3nt: TGTGCCATCAGTGAATGGGGGTACACAGATACGCAGTATTTT
v_gene: TRBV10-3
abundance: many
d_gene: NA
j_gene: TRBJ2-3

CDR3aa: CASSARTGKGAPQHF
CDR3nt: TGTGCCAGCAGTGCCCGGACAGGGAAAGGCGCGCCCCAGCATTTT
v_gene: TRBV2
abundance: NA
d_gene: TRBD1
j_gene: TRBJ1-5

CDR3aa: CASSVALQGWGANVLTF
CDR3nt: TGTGCCAGCAGCGTAGCGTTACAGGGCTGGGGGGCCAACGTCCTGACTTTC
v_gene: TRBV9
abundance: NA
d_gene: NA
j_gene: TRBJ2-6

CDR3aa: CASSLGGTGYNSPLHF
CDR3nt: TGTGCCAGCAGCTTGGGGGGGACAGGTTATAATTCACCCCTCCACTTT
v_gene: TRBV5-4
abundance: many
d_gene: TRBD1
j_gene: TRBJ1-6

CDR3aa: CASSVGQSSGANVLTF
CDR3nt: TGTGCCAGCAGCGTCGGACAGTCCTCTGGGGCCAACGTCCTGACTTTC
v_gene: TRBV9
abundance: NA
d_gene: NA
j_gene: TRBJ2-6

CDR3aa: CSVDSGSVETQYF
CDR3nt: TGCAGCGTCGATTCAGGGTCCGTGGAGACCCAGTACTTC
v_gene: TRBV29-1
abundance: NA
d_gene: NA
j_gene: TRBJ2-5

CDR3aa: CASSPRPLHF
CDR3nt: TGTGCCAGCAGCCCGAGGCCCCTCCACTTT
v_gene: TRBV7-9
abundance: few
d_gene: NA
j_gene: TRBJ1-6

CDR3aa: CASSWEGAETQYF
CDR3nt: TGTGCCAGCAGTTGGGAAGGTGCGGAGACCCAGTACTTC
v_gene: TRBV12-3/TRBV12-4
abundance: NA
d_gene: NA
j_gene: TRBJ2-5

CDR3aa: CASSRDRDDTEAFF
CDR3nt: TGTGCCAGTAGTAGGGACAGGGATGACACTGAAGCTTTCTTT
v_gene: TRBV19
abundance: few
d_gene: TRBD1
j_gene: TRBJ1-1

CDR3aa: CASSFRQGEIQYEQYF
CDR3nt: TGTGCCAGCAGTTTCCGACAGGGTGAGATCCAGTACGAGCAGTACTTC
v_gene: TRBV6-6
abundance: many
d_gene: TRBD1
j_gene: TRBJ2-7

CDR3aa: CASSQRHGTDYGYTF
CDR3nt: TGCGCCAGCAGCCAAAGGCACGGGACGGACTATGGCTACACCTTC
v_gene: TRBV4-1
abundance: NA
d_gene: NA
j_gene: TRBJ1-2

CDR3aa: CASSLTAIGANVLTF
CDR3nt: TGCGCCAGCAGCTTGACGGCGATTGGGGCCAACGTCCTGACTTTC
v_gene: TRBV5-1
abundance: NA
d_gene: NA
j_gene: TRBJ2-6

CDR3aa: CSARSQGLSNQPQHF
CDR3nt: TGCAGTGCTAGGTCTCAGGGGCTTAGCAATCAGCCCCAGCATTTT
v_gene: TRBV20-1
abundance: few
d_gene: NA
j_gene: TRBJ1-5

CDR3aa: CASGSVALRGTEAFF
CDR3nt: TGTGCCAGCGGCTCCGTGGCCCTCCGGGGGACTGAAGCTTTCTTT
v_gene: TRBV5-6
abundance: NA
d_gene: NA
j_gene: TRBJ1-1